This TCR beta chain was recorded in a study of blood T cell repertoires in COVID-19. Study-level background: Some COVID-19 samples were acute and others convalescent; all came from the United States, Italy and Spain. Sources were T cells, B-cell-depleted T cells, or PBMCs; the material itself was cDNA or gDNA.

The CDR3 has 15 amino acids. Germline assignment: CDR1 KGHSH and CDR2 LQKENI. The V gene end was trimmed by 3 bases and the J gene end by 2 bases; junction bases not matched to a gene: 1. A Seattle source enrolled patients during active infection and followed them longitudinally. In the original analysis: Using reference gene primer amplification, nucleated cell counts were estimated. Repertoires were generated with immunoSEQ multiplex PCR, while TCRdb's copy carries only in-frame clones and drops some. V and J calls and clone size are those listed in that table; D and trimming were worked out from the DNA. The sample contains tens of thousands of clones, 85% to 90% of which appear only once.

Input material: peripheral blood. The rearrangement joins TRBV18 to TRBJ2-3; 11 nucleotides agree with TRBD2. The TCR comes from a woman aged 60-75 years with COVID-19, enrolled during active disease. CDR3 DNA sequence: TGTGCCAGCTCACCGACTAGCGGGAACACAGATACGCAGTATTTT. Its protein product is CASSPTSGNTDTQYF.